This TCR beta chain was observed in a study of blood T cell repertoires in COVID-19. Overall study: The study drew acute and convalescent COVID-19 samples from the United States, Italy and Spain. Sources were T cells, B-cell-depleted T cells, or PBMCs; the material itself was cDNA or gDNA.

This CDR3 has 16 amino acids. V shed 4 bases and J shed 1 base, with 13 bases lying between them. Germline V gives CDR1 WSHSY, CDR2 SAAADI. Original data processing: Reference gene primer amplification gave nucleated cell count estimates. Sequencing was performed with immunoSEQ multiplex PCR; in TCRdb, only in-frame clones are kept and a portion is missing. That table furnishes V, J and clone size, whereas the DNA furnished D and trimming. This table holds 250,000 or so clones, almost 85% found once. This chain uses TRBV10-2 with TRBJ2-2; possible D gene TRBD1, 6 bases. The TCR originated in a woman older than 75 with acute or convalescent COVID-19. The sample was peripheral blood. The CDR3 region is CASSGGQILNTGELFF. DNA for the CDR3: TGCGCCAGCAGTGGGGGACAAATATTGAACACCGGGGAGCTGTTTTTT.